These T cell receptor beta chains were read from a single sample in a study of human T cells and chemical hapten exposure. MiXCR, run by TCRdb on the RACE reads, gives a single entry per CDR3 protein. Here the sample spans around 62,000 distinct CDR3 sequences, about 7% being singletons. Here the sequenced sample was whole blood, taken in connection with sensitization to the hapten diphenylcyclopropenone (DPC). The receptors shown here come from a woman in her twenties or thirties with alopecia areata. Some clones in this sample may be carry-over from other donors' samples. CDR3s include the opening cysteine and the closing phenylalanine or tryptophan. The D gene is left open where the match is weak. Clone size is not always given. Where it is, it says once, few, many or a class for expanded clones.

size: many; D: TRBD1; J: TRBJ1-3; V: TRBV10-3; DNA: TGTGCCATCAGTCAAGTCCGGGACAGGGGGTACACCATATATTTT; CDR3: CAISQVRDRGYTIYF
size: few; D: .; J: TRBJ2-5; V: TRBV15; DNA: TGTGCCACCAGCAGAGATCGGAGGGACAAGAGGCAAGAGACCCAGTACTTC; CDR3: CATSRDRRDKRQETQYF
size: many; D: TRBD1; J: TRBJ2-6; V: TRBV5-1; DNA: TGCGCCAGCAGCAGTCCCGGGACAGGGACTGGGGCCAACGTCCTGACTTTC; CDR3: CASSSPGTGTGANVLTF
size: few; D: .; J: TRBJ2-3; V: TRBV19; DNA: TGTGCCAGTAGTATAGAACCCGGCGGGGGCACAGATACGCAGTATTTT; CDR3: CASSIEPGGGTDTQYF
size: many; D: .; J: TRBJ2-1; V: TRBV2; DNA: TGTGCCAGCAGGACCGGGGGCAGGGAGCAGTTCTTC; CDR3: CASRTGGREQFF
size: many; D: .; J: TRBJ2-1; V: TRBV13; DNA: TGTGCCAGCAGCTTACGGGCTAGCTCCTACAATGAGCAGTTCTTC; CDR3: CASSLRASSYNEQFF
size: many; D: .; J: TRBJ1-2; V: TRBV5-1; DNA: TGCGCCAGCAGCTTGGGTCCGGGACAACCTACCTATGGCTACACCTTC; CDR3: CASSLGPGQPTYGYTF
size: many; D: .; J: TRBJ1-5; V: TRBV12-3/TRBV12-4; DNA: TGTGCCAGCAGTTTAGCGACCTTGGATCAGCCCCAGCATTTT; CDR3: CASSLATLDQPQHF
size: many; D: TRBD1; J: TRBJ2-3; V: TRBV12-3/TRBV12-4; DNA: TGTGCCAGCAGTTCGACGGACAGGCCGGCAGATACGCAGTATTTT; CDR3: CASSSTDRPADTQYF
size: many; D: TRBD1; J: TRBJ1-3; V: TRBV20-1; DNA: TGCAGTGCTAGGACAGGGGCTGGAAACACCATATATTTT; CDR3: CSARTGAGNTIYF
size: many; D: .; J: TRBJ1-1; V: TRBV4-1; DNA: TGCGCCAGCAGCCCCCCCGTCAAGGGAGGGGTCACTGAAGCTTTCTTT; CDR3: CASSPPVKGGVTEAFF
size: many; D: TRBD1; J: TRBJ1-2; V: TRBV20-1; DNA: TGCAGTGCTCCACAGGGGATTACCTATGGCTACACCTTC; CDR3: CSAPQGITYGYTF
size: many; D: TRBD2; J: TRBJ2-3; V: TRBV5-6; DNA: TGTGCCAGCAGCTTGGCTAGCGGCCTCACAGATACGCAGTATTTT; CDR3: CASSLASGLTDTQYF
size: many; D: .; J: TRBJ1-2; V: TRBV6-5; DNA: TGTGCCAGCAGGCGGGGAGGGGGGTATGGCTACACCTTC; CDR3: CASRRGGGYGYTF
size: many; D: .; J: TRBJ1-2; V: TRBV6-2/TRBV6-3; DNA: TGTGCCAGCAGATACCCGGACACGGACGCAAACTATGGCTACACCTTC; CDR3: CASRYPDTDANYGYTF
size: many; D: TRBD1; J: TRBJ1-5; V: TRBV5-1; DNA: TGCGCCAGCAGCTTGGGAGGGGGCTCTAATCAGCCCCAGCATTTT; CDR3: CASSLGGGSNQPQHF
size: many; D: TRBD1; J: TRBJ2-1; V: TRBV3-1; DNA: TGTGCCAGCAACCGACAGGGGAACAATGAGCAGTTCTTC; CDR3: CASNRQGNNEQFF
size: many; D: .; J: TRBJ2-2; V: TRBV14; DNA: TGTGCCAGCAGAAAAAGTCTGACTAACACCGGGGAGCTGTTTTTT; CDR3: CASRKSLTNTGELFF
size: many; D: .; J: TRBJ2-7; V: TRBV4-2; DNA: TGTGCCAGCAGCCAAGATAGAGGTGACACCCGGCTGTACTTC; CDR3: CASSQDRGDTRLYF
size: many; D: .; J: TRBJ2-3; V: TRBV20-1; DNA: TGCAGTGCTAGTAGCAAGGCCAGGCCAGATACGCAGTATTTT; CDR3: CSASSKARPDTQYF
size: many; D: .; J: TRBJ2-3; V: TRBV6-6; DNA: TGTGCCAGCAGCACTCCGGACGCGCAGTATTTT; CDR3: CASSTPDAQYF
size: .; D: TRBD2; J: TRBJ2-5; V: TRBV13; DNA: TGTGCCAGCAGCTCCTGGACTAGCGGGGGAGGAGAGACCCAGTACTTC; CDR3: CASSSWTSGGGETQYF
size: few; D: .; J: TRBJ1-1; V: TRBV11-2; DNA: TGTGCCAGCAGCCCAGGGTTGAACACTGAAGCTTTCTTT; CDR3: CASSPGLNTEAFF
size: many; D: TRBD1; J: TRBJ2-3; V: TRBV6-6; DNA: TGTGCCAGCAGCGGGGACAGGGGACTCGGGCAGTATTTT; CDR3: CASSGDRGLGQYF
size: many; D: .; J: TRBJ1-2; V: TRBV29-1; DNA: TGCAGCGTTGGATGGGGAGGTAGCTCCTATGGCTACACCTTC; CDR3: CSVGWGGSSYGYTF
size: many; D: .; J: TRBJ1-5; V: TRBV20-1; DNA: TGCAGTGCTAGAGACCCGAACAGGATGGACCAGCCCCAGCATTTT; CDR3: CSARDPNRMDQPQHF
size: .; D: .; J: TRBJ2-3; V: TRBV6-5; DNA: TGTGCCAGCGGGCCAAGGGGTGCAGATACGCAGTATTTT; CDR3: CASGPRGADTQYF
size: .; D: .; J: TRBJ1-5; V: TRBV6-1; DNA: TGTGCCAGCAGTGGATTCACTAGCAATCAGCCCCAGCATTTT; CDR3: CASSGFTSNQPQHF
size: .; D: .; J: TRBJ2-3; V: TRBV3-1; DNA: TGTGCCAGCAGCCTCCGGGGGGCTAGCACAGATACGCAGTATTTT; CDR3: CASSLRGASTDTQYF
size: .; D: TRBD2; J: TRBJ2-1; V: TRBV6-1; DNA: TGTGCCAGCAGGAGAGCGGGGGAAATAACTAGAGGGCAGTTCTTC; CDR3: CASRRAGEITRGQFF
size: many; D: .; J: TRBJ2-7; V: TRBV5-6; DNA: TGTGCCAGCAGCTCCCGGGACGGGTGGGTATACGAGCAGTACTTC; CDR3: CASSSRDGWVYEQYF
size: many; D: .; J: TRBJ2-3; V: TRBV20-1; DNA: TGCAGTGCTGCAGTGAAGGGGGCAGATACGCAGTATTTT; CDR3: CSAAVKGADTQYF
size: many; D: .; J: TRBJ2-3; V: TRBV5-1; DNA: TGCGCCAGCAGACCGACAGGCCAGAGCACAGATACGCAGTATTTT; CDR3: CASRPTGQSTDTQYF
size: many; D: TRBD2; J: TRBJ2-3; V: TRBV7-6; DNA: TGTGCCAGCAGCTTAGCGCTCAGCGGGGGGGCAGATACGCAGTATTTT; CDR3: CASSLALSGGADTQYF
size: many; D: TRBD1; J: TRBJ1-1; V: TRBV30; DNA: TGTGCCTGGCAGAGGACAGGGGGCTTATCTGAAGCTTTCTTT; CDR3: CAWQRTGGLSEAFF
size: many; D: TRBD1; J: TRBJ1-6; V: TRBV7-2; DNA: TGTGCCAGCAGCAGCTACAGGGGTGATTCACCCCTCCACTTT; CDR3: CASSSYRGDSPLHF
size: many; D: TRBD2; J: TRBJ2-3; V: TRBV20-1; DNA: TGCAGTGCTAGCCTCACTAGCGGGGGGACAGATACGCAGTATTTT; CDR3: CSASLTSGGTDTQYF
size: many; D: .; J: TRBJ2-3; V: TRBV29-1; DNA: TGCAGCGTTGGAGGGCCAGGGACCCCAGATACGCAGTATTTT; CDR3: CSVGGPGTPDTQYF
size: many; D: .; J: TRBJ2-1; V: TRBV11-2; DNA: TGTGCCAGCAGCTCCCAGGAAGATGAGCAGTTCTTC; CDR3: CASSSQEDEQFF
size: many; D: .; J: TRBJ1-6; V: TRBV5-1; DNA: TGCGCCAGCAGCGACGGGACCCCGAGCTCCTATAATTCACCCCTCCACTTT; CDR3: CASSDGTPSSYNSPLHF
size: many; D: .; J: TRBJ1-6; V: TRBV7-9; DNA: TGTGCCAGCAGTCACGGCCGGGCTAGGAATTCACCCCTCCACTTT; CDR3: CASSHGRARNSPLHF
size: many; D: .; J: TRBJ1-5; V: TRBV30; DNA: TGTGCCTGGAGTGTCCTGGGGGCTCAGCCCCAGCATTTT; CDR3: CAWSVLGAQPQHF
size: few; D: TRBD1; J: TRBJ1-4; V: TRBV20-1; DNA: TGCAGTGCTTTCCGACAGGGGTTGGAGCGAGAAAAACTGTTTTTT; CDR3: CSAFRQGLEREKLFF
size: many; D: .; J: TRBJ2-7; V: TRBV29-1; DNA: TGCAGCGTTGTGTGGCAGGACAAGATAGGGTCCTACGAGCAGTACTTC; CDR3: CSVVWQDKIGSYEQYF
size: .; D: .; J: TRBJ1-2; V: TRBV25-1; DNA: TGTGCCAGCAGTGAAACCGGGACCCCACGTAGTCGCTATGGCTACACCTTC; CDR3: CASSETGTPRSRYGYTF
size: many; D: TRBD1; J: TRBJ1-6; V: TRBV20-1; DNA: TGCAGTGCACGACAGGGGGCATCATATAATTCACCCCTCCACTTT; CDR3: CSARQGASYNSPLHF
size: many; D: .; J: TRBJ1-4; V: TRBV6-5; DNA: TGTGCCAGCACCGACTCAGGTCTTACTAATGAAAAACTGTTTTTT; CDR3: CASTDSGLTNEKLFF
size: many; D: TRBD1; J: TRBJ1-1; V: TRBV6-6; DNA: TGTGCCAGCAGCCCCTCGCAGGGGGCGGCTGAAGCTTTCTTT; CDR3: CASSPSQGAAEAFF
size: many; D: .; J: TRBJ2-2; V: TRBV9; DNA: TGTGCCAGCATGGTGAGGAACGGGGAGCTGTTTTTT; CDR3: CASMVRNGELFF
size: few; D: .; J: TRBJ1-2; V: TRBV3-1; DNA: TGTGCCAGCAGCCAAGAGTGGGGGTCCTATGGCTACACCTTC; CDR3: CASSQEWGSYGYTF
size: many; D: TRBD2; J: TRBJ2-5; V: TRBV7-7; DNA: TGTGCTAGCAGCTCGATAGCGGGGGGGCAAGAGACCCAGTACTTC; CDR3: CASSSIAGGQETQYF
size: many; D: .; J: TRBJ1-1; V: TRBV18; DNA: TGTGCCAGCTCCGACCGGGCCGGGACAACGAACACTGAAGCTTTCTTT; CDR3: CASSDRAGTTNTEAFF